What follows are 15 T cell receptor beta chains derived from one specimen sequenced in a study of long-term antiretroviral therapy in people with HIV. The run of the v3.0 immunoSEQ assay was at survey level. Assay used: immunoSEQ multiplex PCR; TCRdb lists only in-frame clones, some missing. Seen here are about 26,000 clones, about 86% observed once, and the top ten hold more than 4%. The sequences come from unsorted PBMCs, collected approximately 2.7 years after starting antiretroviral therapy. These receptors all stem from a man aged 35 to 55 with HIV.

V is TRBV2 and J is TRBJ2-3, with 9 positions matching TRBD1. Trimming at V came to 7 bases and at J to 4 bases, leaving 12 bases not matched to a gene. From germline, CDR1 is SNHLY and CDR2 FYNNEI. The CDR3 has 16 amino acids. The CDR3 spells CASIHPGTGYADTQYF. In nucleotides, the CDR3 is TGTGCCAGCATTCACCCCGGGACAGGGTACGCAGATACGCAGTATTTT.

The CDR3: CASSSRTGNYNEQFF. Here the CDR3 DNA reads TGTGCCAGCAGCTCTAGGACAGGGAACTACAATGAGCAGTTCTTC. V gene TRBV7-2 combines with J gene TRBJ2-1; 8 positions match TRBD1. From germline, CDR1 is SGHTA and CDR2 FQGNSA. The V segment lost 4 bases and the J segment 3 bases; nucleotides outside the gene matches: 5. The CDR3 covers 15 residues.

V usage is TRBV4-1 and J usage is TRBJ1-2; a weak D match, TRBD1 (5 bases). Germline V gives CDR1 MGHRA, CDR2 YSYEKL. This CDR3 region has 13 residues. V gave up 4 bases and J gave up 8 bases, with 14 bases separating them. CDR3 DNA sequence: TGCGCCAGCAGCCTTTCATCCTGGGGCGGCTACACCTTC. It translates to CASSLSSWGGYTF.

The chain combines TRBV15 with TRBJ2-5; D may be TRBD1 (6 bases). Germline CDR1 LNHNV, CDR2 YYDKDF (reference sequence). The CDR3 sequence is 14 residues long. Trimming removed 4 bases at V and 3 bases at J, with 12 bases between. CDR3 nucleotides: TGTGCCACCAGCACGGACAGTACAGAAGAGACCCAGTACTTC. It specifies CATSTDSTEETQYF.

The chain carries TRBV5-1 and TRBJ1-3; the D gene is possibly TRBD1 (6 bases). Looked up from germline, CDR1 is SGHRS and CDR2 is YFSETQ. This CDR3 is built from 18 residues. V was clipped by 2 bases and J by 3 bases, with 21 bases between them. The CDR3 region has the DNA TGCGCCAGCAGCTTCGATTGGGGGGGCCCTTCCCTTGGAAACACCATATATTTT. Its translation: CASSFDWGGPSLGNTIYF.

The chain combines TRBV19 with TRBJ1-1; tentative D call: TRBD1 (5 bases). This CDR3 has 13 amino acids. V was trimmed by 10 bases and J by 4 bases, leaving 16 bases between them. Germline V gene lookup returns CDR1 LNHDA and CDR2 SQIVND (reference sequence). CDR3 sequence (DNA): TGTGCCACCATGGCGGGGCTGAGCACTGAAGCTTTCTTT. It codes for CATMAGLSTEAFF.

This clone was observed a few times. The rearrangement links TRBV7-2 to TRBJ2-1, with 14 bases matching TRBD2. Germline CDR1 and CDR2: SGHTA and FQGNSA. This CDR3 contains 18 residues. V shed 5 bases, J shed 3 bases, and the junction held 9 bases outside the gene matches. The CDR3: CASSPAGLAGGLYNEQFF. Written as DNA, the CDR3 is TGTGCCAGCAGCCCCGCAGGACTAGCGGGAGGTCTCTACAATGAGCAGTTCTTC.

This clone was seen a single time. The chain employs TRBV30 and TRBJ1-5; D may be TRBD1 (6 bases). Germline V lookup: CDR1 GTSNPN, CDR2 SVGIG (reference sequence). CDR3 size: 15 residues. Trimming cost V 3 bases and J 7 bases, with 19 bases left between them. Written as DNA, the CDR3 is TGTGCCTGGAGCGGACAGTTGGTGTCGGGGCAGCCCCAGCATTTT. It is translated as CAWSGQLVSGQPQHF.

This sequence joins TRBV7-2 and TRBJ2-7; 9 bases agree with TRBD2. The CDR3 runs 16 residues. V lost 1 base, J lost 6 bases, and 10 bases stayed unmatched. Germline V CDR1 and CDR2: SGHTA, FQGNSA. The CDR3 DNA reads TGTGCCAGCAGCTTAGAAGCGGGGGGCCCAAGGGGCGAGCAGTACTTC. Protein product: CASSLEAGGPRGEQYF. The full variable domain, in which reference TRBV7-2 and TRBJ2-7 provide the parts outside the CDR3, is GAGVSQSPSNKVTEKGKDVELRCDPISGHTALYWYRQSLGQGLEFLIYFQGNSAPDKSGLPSDRFSAERTGGSVSTLTIQRTQQEDSAVYLCASSLEAGGPRGEQYFGPGTRLTVT.

The rearrangement links TRBV7-9 to TRBJ2-7, with 8 nucleotides matching TRBD1. The CDR3 is 14 residues long. Germline CDR1 reads SEHNR; CDR2 reads FQNEAQ (reference sequence). Germline trimming cut 1 base from V and 6 bases from J; bases unmatched to any gene: 5. CDR3 protein: CASSLEGQGGEQYF. The CDR3 bases are TGTGCCAGCAGCTTAGAAGGACAGGGTGGCGAGCAGTACTTC.

The chain carries TRBV7-6 and TRBJ1-1; 8 positions match TRBD1. Germline V gene sequence: CDR1 SGHVS, CDR2 FNYEAQ. After removal of 5 bases from V and 4 bases from J, the junction contained 9 bases not matched to a gene. This CDR3 has 15 residues. The CDR3 DNA sequence: TGTGCCAGCAGCCAGGCTCAGGGGGCCGCCACTGAAGCTTTCTTT. This gives the protein CASSQAQGAATEAFF.

The chain carries TRBV10-3 and TRBJ1-1; D ambiguous. CDR3 length equals 14 residues. Trimming removed 4 bases at V and 5 bases at J, with 14 bases between. Germline-derived CDR1 and CDR2 are ENHRY and SYGVKD. CDR3 sequence reads: CAISGPDPVTEAFF. The CDR3 DNA reads as TGTGCCATCAGTGGACCAGACCCGGTGACTGAAGCTTTCTTT.

This chain uses TRBV25-1 with TRBJ1-5; D gene ambiguous. Germline CDR1 reads MGHDK; CDR2 reads SYGVNS. The ends were cut back, 1 base at V and 2 bases at J, with 15 bases in the middle. The CDR3 consists of 17 residues. CDR3 residues: CASSESLEGTGNQPQHF. In nucleotides, the CDR3 is TGTGCCAGCAGTGAATCTTTGGAGGGAACGGGCAATCAGCCCCAGCATTTT.

This chain connects TRBV21-1 to TRBJ1-5. TRBV21-1 is described as a pseudogene. CDR3 length: 15 amino acids. The CDR3 region has the DNA TGTGCCAGCAGGCTCGGGGGCGTATTTGATCAGCCCCAGCATTTT. Translated: CASRLGGVFDQPQHF.

The chain uses TRBV7-8 and TRBJ1-3, with D perhaps matching TRBD1 (5 bases). Germline assignment: CDR1 SGHVS and CDR2 FQNEAQ. The V gene lost 3 bases and the J gene lost 2 bases, with 8 bases spanning the gap. The CDR3 is 14 amino acids. The CDR3 DNA follows: TGTGCCAGCAGCTTCGGGACTCCTGGAAACACCATATATTTT. It encodes CASSFGTPGNTIYF. Full variable domain (missing parts from reference TRBV7-8 and TRBJ1-3): GAGVSQSPRYKVAKRGQDVALRCDPISGHVSLFWYQQALGQGPEFLTYFQNEAQLDKSGLPSDRFFAERPEGSVSTLKIQRTQQEDSAVYLCASSFGTPGNTIYFGEGSWLTVV.